This TCR beta chain derives from a study of human T cells and chemical hapten exposure. Study overall: It was small differences in pooled library volume that mainly caused per-sample TCR yields to vary.

Time point here: healthy volunteer bleed at 6 weeks. It was unfractionated whole blood from which total RNA was extracted. TCRdb itself ran the RACE reads through MiXCR, one entry per CDR3 protein. The data hold some 65,000 distinct CDR3 sequences, with 6% to 7% observed a single time. In this sample, this clonotype turned up many times. Germline V gene lookup returns CDR1 ENHRY and CDR2 SYGVKD. Trimming cost V 11 bases and J 8 bases, with 10 bases left between them. The CDR3 spans 10 residues. The TCR was taken from a female donor in good health. Some clones in this sample may be carry-over from other donors' samples. The V call is TRBV10-3, the J call TRBJ2-1; D might be TRBD1 or TRBD2, each matching 5 bases. Sequences were obtained from whole blood. The CDR3 sequence is CAVVGDEQFF. The CDR3 bases are TGTGCCGTAGTGGGGGATGAGCAGTTCTTC.